These 32 T cell receptor beta chains share one sample of origin, sequenced in a study of graft-versus-host responses after intestinal transplantation. The table came from immunoSEQ multiplex PCR; TCRdb's copy has only in-frame clones and leaves some out. The table includes 95,000 to 110,000 clones, roughly 87% detected once. Their antigen targets remain unknown. The sequencing used unstimulated CD4+ T cells sorted from spleen or lymph node cells, collected before intestinal transplant. These receptors were taken from a human donor who received an intestinal transplant.

The V gene is TRBV7-9, the J gene TRBJ2-4; a weak D match, TRBD1 (5 bases). Germline V gene lookup returns CDR1 SEHNR and CDR2 FQNEAQ (reference sequence). This CDR3 spans 15 amino acids. The ends were cut back, 5 bases at V and 3 bases at J, with 14 bases in the middle. The CDR3 reads CASSQLTADKNIQYF. The CDR3 coding sequence is TGTGCCAGCAGCCAATTGACAGCCGACAAAAACATTCAGTACTTC.

The chain recombines TRBV6-1 with TRBJ1-6, with a weak D call TRBD1 (5 bases). The V end lost 6 bases, the J end lost 6 bases, and 15 bases lay between the germline ends. CDR1 and CDR2 from the germline V gene are MNHNS and SASEGT. The CDR3 consists of 15 residues. The DNA for the CDR3 is TGTGCCAGCAGCCCCAACAGGCCTGCTAATTCACCCCTCCACTTT. It encodes CASSPNRPANSPLHF.

The chain recombines TRBV27 with TRBJ1-4; D may be TRBD1 (6 bases). The length of the CDR3 is 15 residues. V was shortened by 5 bases and J by 7 bases, with 17 bases between the two germline ends. The V gene's germline CDR1 is MNHEY and CDR2 SMNVEV (reference sequence). CDR3 bases: TGTGCCAGCAGTGTACAACAGGGTCGGGCTGAAAAACTGTTTTTT. Its translation is CASSVQQGRAEKLFF.

This clone was counted a few times. The chain has TRBV15 and TRBJ2-1; D gene ambiguous. Germline V CDR1 and CDR2: LNHNV, YYDKDF (reference sequence). Trimming cost V 0 bases and J 2 bases, with 11 bases left between them. CDR3 length: 16 amino acids. The CDR3 region has the DNA TGTGCCACCAGCAGAGATGGCGATCAGGCCTACAATGAGCAGTTCTTC. It is translated as CATSRDGDQAYNEQFF. Combining the CDR3 with reference TRBV15 and TRBJ2-1 gives the whole variable domain DAMVIQNPRYQVTQFGKPVTLSCSQTLNHNVMYWYQQKSSQAPKLLFHYYDKDFNNEADTPDNFQSRRPNTSFCFLDIRSPGLGDTAMYLCATSRDGDQAYNEQFFGPGTRLTVL.

The chain joins TRBV6-5 to TRBJ1-4; a weak D match, TRBD1 (6 bases). The CDR3 consists of 15 residues. Per the germline V gene, CDR1 is MNHEY and CDR2 is SVGAGI. The V gene lost 0 bases and the J gene lost 10 bases, with 15 bases spanning the gap. The CDR3: CASSYSEGDFGKLFF. CDR3 nucleotides: TGTGCCAGCAGTTACTCCGAGGGGGACTTTGGAAAACTGTTTTTT.

The V and J genes are TRBV5-6 and TRBJ2-1; TRBD2 matches 7 bases. CDR1 is SGHDT, CDR2 YYEEEE, per germline. J lost 4 bases, V lost 1 base, and 5 bases had no gene match. This CDR3 has 15 amino acids. The CDR3 DNA is TGTGCCAGCAGCTTGTGGCGGGAGTTGTACAATGAGCAGTTCTTC. As protein: CASSLWRELYNEQFF. The full variable domain, with the rest looked up from reference TRBV5-6 and TRBJ2-1, is DAGVTQSPTHLIKTRGQQVTLRCSPKSGHDTVSWYQQALGQGPQFIFQYYEEEERQRGNFPDRFSGHQFPNYSSELNVNALLLGDSALYLCASSLWRELYNEQFFGPGTRLTVL.

The CDR3 loop reads CASSLGNRGNEKLFF. CDR3 nucleotide sequence: TGCGCCAGCAGCTTGGGGAACCGGGGTAATGAAAAACTGTTTTTT. The chain recombines TRBV5-1 with TRBJ1-4; D is uncertain. Per the germline V gene, CDR1 is SGHRS and CDR2 is YFSETQ. This CDR3 comprises 15 residues. The germline V and J ends were trimmed by 0 bases and 4 bases, with 10 bases remaining between them.

The V gene is TRBV9, the J gene TRBJ2-3; no clear D gene. The V gene lost 4 bases and the J gene lost 0 bases, with 12 bases spanning the gap. The CDR3 contains 15 residues. Germline CDR1 SGDLS, CDR2 YYNGEE. The CDR3 loop reads CASSTSYWSTDTQYF. CDR3 DNA: TGTGCCAGCAGCACCTCTTATTGGAGCACAGATACGCAGTATTTT.

This clone was seen just once. The chain uses TRBV29-1 and TRBJ1-2; no clear D gene. Germline V gene sequence: CDR1 SQVTM, CDR2 ANQGSEA. CDR3 length: 11 residues. V lost 6 bases and J 2 bases, leaving 7 bases between the germline ends. For the CDR3, the DNA is TGCAGCGTCGGGGAGAACTATGGCTACACCTTC. This encodes CSVGENYGYTF.

The chain combines TRBV7-9 with TRBJ1-1; 11 bases are shared with TRBD1. V lost 4 bases to trimming and J lost 3 bases; unmatched junction nucleotides: 13. The CDR3 is made up of 18 amino acids. Germline V gene data show CDR1 as SEHNR and CDR2 as FQNEAQ (reference sequence). The CDR3 protein is CASSSSGTGGPTYTEAFF. CDR3 bases: TGTGCCAGCAGCTCATCCGGGACAGGGGGACCGACGTACACTGAAGCTTTCTTT.

Only a few counts were recorded for this clone. This chain links TRBV7-9 with TRBJ2-7; 7 nucleotides align to TRBD1. The CDR3 is made up of 13 amino acids. Looked up from germline, CDR1 is SEHNR and CDR2 is FQNEAQ (reference sequence). Trimming at V came to 4 bases and at J to 6 bases, leaving 6 bases not matched to a gene. The DNA of the CDR3 is TGTGCCAGCAGCTCCACAGGGACAGCCGAGCAGTACTTC. Translation gives CASSSTGTAEQYF.

The chain recombines TRBV19 with TRBJ2-2; a weak D match, TRBD2 (5 bases). CDR1 is LNHDA and CDR2 is SQIVND in the germline V gene (reference sequence). The V and J ends lost 5 bases and 5 bases respectively, with 12 bases between them. The CDR3 runs to 14 residues. Written as DNA, the CDR3 is TGTGCCAGTAGTCCCGGCGGAGGTACCGGGGAGCTGTTTTTT. This encodes CASSPGGGTGELFF.

This sequence joins TRBV5-4 and TRBJ1-1; perhaps TRBD1 as D (5 bases). V was shortened by 6 bases and J by 5 bases, with 11 bases between the two germline ends. CDR1 is SGHNT and CDR2 is YYREEE in the germline V gene (reference sequence). The CDR3 covers 12 residues. The CDR3 sequence is CASTRGVTEAFF. In nucleotides, the CDR3 is TGTGCCAGCACCCGAGGGGTGACTGAAGCTTTCTTT.

The V and J genes are TRBV6-5 and TRBJ2-1, with a possible D match to TRBD2 (6 bases). Germline CDR1 reads MNHEY; CDR2 reads SVGAGI. This CDR3 contains 16 residues. The V end was cut by 4 bases, the J end by 0 bases, with 13 bases between. In DNA form, the CDR3 reads TGTGCCAGCAGTTTAAGCGGGCCGGGCTCCTACAATGAGCAGTTCTTC. It yields the protein CASSLSGPGSYNEQFF.

V gene TRBV4-1 combines with J gene TRBJ2-5, with TRBD2 matching 14 bases. Per the germline V gene, CDR1 is MGHRA and CDR2 is YSYEKL. The CDR3 is made up of 17 amino acids. Losses at the gene ends were 1 base for V and 5 bases for J; bases not matched to a gene: 6. The CDR3 bases are TGCGCCAGCAGCCAAGGACTAGCGGGAGGGCGAGGGGAGACCCAGTACTTC. Translating it yields CASSQGLAGGRGETQYF.

The chain carries TRBV7-3 and TRBJ2-1, with TRBD1 identical over 10 bases. The CDR3 contains 15 residues. V trimming: 1 base; J trimming: 6 bases; junction bases outside the gene matches: 3. Germline V gene lookup returns CDR1 SGHTA and CDR2 FQGTGA. The CDR3 spells CASSLIGTGANEQFF. The CDR3 region has the DNA TGTGCCAGCAGCTTAATTGGGACAGGGGCCAATGAGCAGTTCTTC.

The gene calls are TRBV10-1 and TRBJ2-1; D is possibly TRBD1 or TRBD2 (5 bases each). V lost 5 bases and J 5 bases, leaving 19 bases between the germline ends. CDR1 and CDR2 (germline): WNHNN, SYGVQD (reference sequence). The CDR3 is 16 residues long. CDR3 sequence: CASSLGAMVPDNEQFF. Here the CDR3 DNA reads TGCGCCAGCAGTCTCGGGGCTATGGTCCCTGACAATGAGCAGTTCTTC.

The genes are TRBV13 and TRBJ2-5, with unresolved D. The CDR3 runs 16 residues. The ends were cut back, 2 bases at V and 0 bases at J, with 13 bases in the middle. Per the germline V gene, CDR1 is PRHDT and CDR2 is FYEKMQ (reference sequence). The CDR3 coding sequence is TGTGCCAGCAGCTTAAAAGGCAACCGGTACCAAGAGACCCAGTACTTC. It translates to CASSLKGNRYQETQYF.

The CDR3 loop is CASSSRQETQYF. CDR3 DNA: TGCGCCAGCAGCTCACGACAAGAGACCCAGTACTTC. The V gene is TRBV5-1, the J gene TRBJ2-5; D unclear. Germline-derived CDR1 and CDR2 are SGHRS and YFSETQ. The V gene lost 3 bases and the J gene lost 2 bases, with 5 bases spanning the gap. The CDR3 totals 12 residues.

In this sample, this clone turned up once. V usage is TRBV10-3 and J usage is TRBJ2-3, with 10 bases aligning to TRBD1. The length of the CDR3 is 16 residues. V lost 2 bases, J lost 3 bases, and 5 bases stayed unmatched. Per the germline V gene, CDR1 is ENHRY and CDR2 is SYGVKD. DNA for the CDR3: TGTGCCATCAGTGAGCCGGGACAGGGGAAGACAGATACGCAGTATTTT. Translation: CAISEPGQGKTDTQYF.

In DNA form, the CDR3 reads TGTGCCAGCAGTTTACTCACCGGGGAGCTGTTTTTT. Its protein product is CASSLLTGELFF. The gene calls are TRBV28 and TRBJ2-2; D unresolved. CDR1 and CDR2 (germline): MDHEN, SYDVKM. The V and J ends lost 2 bases and 4 bases respectively, with 2 bases between them. The CDR3 spans 12 residues. The full variable domain, with the rest looked up from reference TRBV28 and TRBJ2-2, is DVKVTQSSRYLVKRTGEKVFLECVQDMDHENMFWYRQDPGLGLRLIYFSYDVKMKEKGDIPEGYSVSREKKERFSLILESASTNQTSMYLCASSLLTGELFFGEGSRLTVL.

The genes are TRBV5-4 and TRBJ2-5, with 7 bases matching TRBD2. Germline lookup yields CDR1 SGHNT and CDR2 YYREEE (reference sequence). V was clipped by 4 bases and J by 3 bases; unmatched bases: 9. The CDR3 loop spans 15 amino acids. CDR3 sequence: CASSRAASGKETQYF. CDR3 nucleotide sequence: TGTGCCAGCAGCCGGGCCGCTAGCGGCAAAGAGACCCAGTACTTC.

The CDR3 coding sequence is TGTGCCAGCAGCGTAGCCCAGGGGGCTGGAGACATTCAGTACTTC. Protein: CASSVAQGAGDIQYF. The chain has TRBV9 and TRBJ2-4; TRBD1 matches at 8 bases. After removal of 0 bases from V and 8 bases from J, the junction contained 7 bases not matched to a gene. This CDR3 comprises 15 residues. CDR1 and CDR2 (germline): SGDLS, YYNGEE.

A note on this clone: Other DNA sequences within the sample encode an identical CDR3. V gene TRBV5-1 combines with J gene TRBJ2-7; D unresolved. V was clipped by 3 bases and J by 1 base, with 2 bases between them. Germline assignment: CDR1 SGHRS and CDR2 YFSETQ. This CDR3 region has 11 residues. This chain's CDR3 is CASSSSYEQYF. In nucleotides, the CDR3 is TGCGCCAGCAGCTCTTCCTACGAGCAGTACTTC.

The rearrangement uses TRBV6-5 and TRBJ2-3; 8 bases agree with TRBD2. CDR1 is MNHEY, CDR2 SVGAGI, per germline. V gave up 6 bases and J gave up 3 bases; unmatched junction bases: 8. CDR3 length equals 15 residues. In DNA form, the CDR3 reads TGTGCCAGCAGATCGGGGCGCGGGAGGACAGATACGCAGTATTTT. This sequence encodes CASRSGRGRTDTQYF.

This rearrangement joins TRBV28 to TRBJ2-2; 7 nucleotides agree with TRBD2. This CDR3 is built from 16 residues. After removal of 4 bases from V and 1 base from J, the junction contained 6 bases not matched to a gene. The germline V gene encodes CDR1 MDHEN and CDR2 SYDVKM. The CDR3, as DNA: TGTGCCAGCAGTTCCGCATGGGGGGGGAACACCGGGGAGCTGTTTTTT. This codes for CASSSAWGGNTGELFF.

This sequence joins TRBV5-1 and TRBJ2-7; D possibly matches TRBD1 or TRBD2 (5 bases each). Deletions cut 0 bases from V and 2 bases from J, with 9 bases between. The CDR3 is made up of 14 amino acids. The germline CDR1 and CDR2 sequences are SGHRS and YFSETQ. The CDR3 sequence is CASSLGGRTYEQYF. CDR3 sequence (DNA): TGCGCCAGCAGCTTGGGGGGACGGACCTACGAGCAGTACTTC. Based on the CDR3 plus reference TRBV5-1 and TRBJ2-7, the full variable domain is KAGVTQTPRYLIKTRGQQVTLSCSPISGHRSVSWYQQTPGQGLQFLFEYFSETQRNKGNFPGRFSGRQFSNSRSEMNVSTLELGDSALYLCASSLGGRTYEQYFGPGTRLTVT.

J is TRBJ2-7 and V is TRBV11-2; D might be TRBD1 (5 bases). The V and J ends lost 5 bases and 4 bases respectively, with 9 bases between them. This CDR3 comprises 12 residues. CDR1 is SGHAT and CDR2 is FQNNGV in the germline V gene. Written as DNA, the CDR3 is TGTGCCAGCAGCGTGACAGTTTACGAGCAGTACTTC. Amino acids: CASSVTVYEQYF.

The chain couples TRBV2 to TRBJ2-3, with TRBD1 identical over 7 bases. This CDR3 is built from 15 residues. From germline, CDR1 is SNHLY and CDR2 FYNNEI. The ends lost 4 bases at V and 8 bases at J; junction bases unmatched: 12. CDR3 amino acids: CASSGGGNIGGTQYF. The CDR3 DNA is TGTGCCAGCAGTGGAGGGGGCAATATAGGCGGTACGCAGTATTTT.

This chain joins TRBV19 and TRBJ2-7; 10 positions agree with TRBD1. J was trimmed by 4 bases and V by 10 bases; bases with no gene match: 10. Germline V gene lookup returns CDR1 LNHDA and CDR2 SQIVND (reference sequence). The CDR3 loop spans 14 amino acids. The CDR3 protein is CATSLRDRGYEQYF. The CDR3, as DNA: TGTGCCACCTCACTCCGGGACAGGGGATACGAGCAGTACTTC.

V is TRBV29-1 and J is TRBJ1-2, with D possibly being TRBD1 (6 bases). V dropped 3 bases and J dropped 7 bases, with 15 bases sitting between them. The CDR3 is 13 amino acids. The V gene's germline CDR1 is SQVTM and CDR2 ANQGSEA. The CDR3 sequence is CSVESRGGRGYTF. CDR3 coding DNA: TGCAGCGTTGAGAGCAGGGGAGGTCGTGGCTACACCTTC.

The rearrangement joins TRBV29-1 to TRBJ2-1; no clear D gene. The CDR3 loop spans 11 amino acids. CDR1 and CDR2 (germline): SQVTM, ANQGSEA. Trimming pared 5 bases from V and 0 bases from J, leaving 2 bases between. CDR3 loop: CSVYSYNEQFF. CDR3 DNA sequence: TGCAGCGTTTACTCCTACAATGAGCAGTTCTTC.